This T cell receptor (beta chain) was sequenced for a study of T cells in Graves' hyperthyroidism and ophthalmopathy. Background on the study: Any treatment followed the collection of peripheral blood at initial diagnosis. Findings and limits, study-wide: Most thyroid clonotypes expanded above 0.001 were also detected in blood.

RNA transcripts served as the template for amplifying TCR beta CDR3 regions. A set of HTBI primers served as the primers for a first-round RT-PCR of the TCR CDR3. TCRdb ran MiXCR on the multiplex PCR reads and lists one entry per CDR3 protein. Here the sample spans roughly 640,000 distinct CDR3 sequences, 16% being singletons. The CDR3 is 14 residues long. Germline CDR1 LNHDA, CDR2 SQIVND (reference sequence). Between the trimmed V and J ends, which lost 7 bases and 6 bases, there was a span of 15 bases. On the basis of clinical symptoms, serum thyroxine and TRAb, thyroid ultrasound and orbital computed tomography, diagnoses were made. Using around 10 ml of fresh peripheral blood, PBMCs were prepared. Comment on this clonotype: What it recognizes is unknown.

The chain joins TRBV19 to TRBJ1-4, with a possible D match to TRBD1 (6 bases). Sequenced sample: blood. This TCR came from a woman in her 40s with Graves' ophthalmopathy. As DNA, the CDR3 is TGTGCCAGTACCGAGGGGGGATCGGATGAAAAACTGTTTTTT. This translates into CASTEGGSDEKLFF.